This TCR beta chain was sequenced in a study of blood T cell repertoires in COVID-19. Germline lookup yields CDR1 MGHRA and CDR2 YSYEKL. V lost 2 bases and J lost 2, with 12 bases in between. This CDR3 has 15 amino acids. This clone was found a few times. Profiling relied on immunoSEQ multiplex PCR, and the TCRdb table lists in-frame clones only, not all of them. The table has more than 300,000 clones, more than 70% seen once. This clonotype was obtained from a woman in her 50s with acute or convalescent COVID-19. The V gene is TRBV4-1, the J gene TRBJ1-1; a weak D match, TRBD1 (5 bases). Sequencing was done on a sample of peripheral blood. CDR3 DNA sequence: TGCGCCAGCAGCCAACAAACAGGCGCTAACACTGAAGCTTTCTTT. Protein: CASSQQTGANTEAFF.